This TCR beta chain was documented in a study of regulatory T cells in long-lasting Graves disease. Notes on the study in general: Among the persistent patients, 2,500 to 3,000 public clonotypes were shared, more than the approximately 970 shared among new patients.

Through Arm-PCR of CDR3 regions and iRepertoire HTBI primers, TCR beta libraries were built. TCRdb redid the calling of the multiplex PCR reads with MiXCR, one entry per CDR3 protein. This table holds roughly 400,000 distinct CDR3 sequences, roughly 23% found once. The time point: persistent/refractory GD, antithyroid drugs over 5 years with positive TRAb. PBMC-derived RNA was used for the TCR library. At least ten counts were recorded for this clonotype. The antigen remains undetermined. The germline gives CDR1 MDHEN, CDR2 SYDVKM. There are 14 residues in the CDR3. V lost 3 bases, J lost 5 bases, and 6 bases stayed unmatched.

The source was peripheral blood mononuclear cells (PBMCs), collected when the disease was refractory, from a patient treated with antithyroid drugs. The receptor was derived from a female donor with Graves disease. V usage is TRBV28 and J usage is TRBJ2-5; 7 bases agree with TRBD1. CDR3 amino acids: CASSFTGERETQYF. CDR3 nucleotide sequence: TGTGCCAGCAGTTTCACAGGGGAGCGGGAGACCCAGTACTTC.